The clone carrying this TCR beta chain was counted many times. What it recognizes is unknown. Time point described: sample taken at primary tumor resection. A total of some 70 untreated early-stage non-small cell lung cancer patients served as donors. Whole RNA, which was extracted from tumor, nontumor lung tissue or frozen PBMC, was sequenced without any cell sorting. In the library, each TCR cDNA molecule bore its own unique molecular identifier. From the 5' RACE reads, TCRdb called clonotypes with MiXCR, one entry per CDR3 protein. The sample consists of 24,000 or so distinct CDR3 sequences, about 7.2% of them appearing once. The sample originates from a study of spatial heterogeneity in lung cancer. The CDR3 covers 17 residues. CDR1 is SGHTA and CDR2 is FQGNSA in the germline V gene. Deletions cut 6 bases from V and 4 bases from J, with 24 bases between. Whole-study findings and limits: Follow-up blood showed ubiquitous expanded tumor TCRs less than blood at resection did.

This chain joins TRBV7-2 and TRBJ1-1; D is undetermined. The sequence was obtained from a male donor with early-stage non-small cell lung cancer. Sample: PBMCs, taken at surgery. CDR3 DNA sequence: TGTGCCAGCAGTCCCCCCCTGGTGCGGAAGATTAGCACTGAAGCTTTCTTT. Translating gives CASSPPLVRKISTEAFF.